These 8 T cell receptor beta chains were all obtained from the same sample, sequenced in a study of brain T cells in children with intractable seizures. Data came from immunoSEQ multiplex PCR; TCRdb stores just in-frame clones and leaves some out. The sample yields 60,000 to 85,000 clones, 90% to 95% seen once. Source: peripheral blood, taken at surgery. The receptors originated from a boy younger than two with tuberous sclerosis and intractable seizures.

The gene calls are TRBV11-2 and TRBJ2-1; 9 bases map to TRBD1. With V trimmed by 5 bases and J by 4 bases, 9 bases remained unmatched. Germline CDR1 and CDR2: SGHAT and FQNNGV. The CDR3 is 16 amino acids. In DNA, the CDR3 is TGTGCCAGCAGCAACAGACGGGACAGGGCTTACAATGAGCAGTTCTTC. It specifies CASSNRRDRAYNEQFF.

The chain links TRBV28 to TRBJ2-7; 7 positions match TRBD1. V trimming: 6 bases; J trimming: 1 base; junction bases outside the gene matches: 3. Germline-derived CDR1 and CDR2 are MDHEN and SYDVKM. The CDR3 sequence is 13 residues long. The CDR3 bases are TGTGCCAGCAGAGTGGACAGGTCCTACGAGCAGTACTTC. Translated: CASRVDRSYEQYF.

This chain uses TRBV7-6 with TRBJ2-7, with 9 bases aligning to TRBD2. From germline, CDR1 is SGHVS and CDR2 FNYEAQ. This CDR3 is 18 amino acids long. The junction had 11 bases not matched to a gene; V was cut back by 1 base and J by 1 base. The CDR3 region has the DNA TGTGCCAGCAGCTTAGGCATTCGGGTAGCGGGGGAGTCCTACGAGCAGTACTTC. Its protein product is CASSLGIRVAGESYEQYF.

This clone has a single count. V gene TRBV28 combines with J gene TRBJ2-5; no reliable D call. Trimming took 6 bases from V and 5 from J, leaving 16 bases between them. Germline CDR1 reads MDHEN; CDR2 reads SYDVKM. This CDR3 comprises 14 residues. CDR3 sequence (DNA): TGTGCCAGCAGCAAATGGGGTTCCGGGGAGACCCAGTACTTC. The encoded protein is CASSKWGSGETQYF.

This chain connects TRBV7-9 to TRBJ2-4; TRBD1 or TRBD2 may be the D gene (5 bases each). Germline-derived CDR1 and CDR2 are SEHNR and FQNEAQ (reference sequence). V shed 2 bases and J shed 5 bases, with 13 bases lying between them. This CDR3 region has 15 residues. The CDR3 sequence is CASSLRRGAENIQYF. As DNA, the CDR3 is TGTGCCAGCAGCTTACGTCGGGGCGCCGAAAACATTCAGTACTTC.

V and J are TRBV5-1 and TRBJ2-7, with D hard to call. The V and J ends lost 0 bases and 0 bases respectively, with 10 bases between them. This CDR3 is built from 15 residues. Per the germline V gene, CDR1 is SGHRS and CDR2 is YFSETQ. CDR3 sequence: CASSLGADTSYEQYF. The CDR3 DNA is TGCGCCAGCAGCTTGGGTGCGGATACCTCCTACGAGCAGTACTTC. Drawing the rest from reference TRBV5-1 and TRBJ2-7, the complete variable domain is KAGVTQTPRYLIKTRGQQVTLSCSPISGHRSVSWYQQTPGQGLQFLFEYFSETQRNKGNFPGRFSGRQFSNSRSEMNVSTLELGDSALYLCASSLGADTSYEQYFGPGTRLTVT.

The rearrangement uses TRBV3-1 (or the pseudogene TRBV3-2) and TRBJ2-6; D is unresolved. Germline lookup yields CDR1 LGHDT and CDR2 YNNKEL (reference sequence). Trimming stripped 5 bases from V and 0 bases from J, with 14 bases between. This CDR3 contains 17 residues. Here the CDR3 reads CASSTYERSSGANVLTF. As DNA, the CDR3 is TGTGCCAGCAGCACCTATGAAAGGAGCTCTGGGGCCAACGTCCTGACTTTC.

The V gene is TRBV2, the J gene TRBJ1-3; tentatively, D is TRBD1 (5 bases). Trimming removed 6 bases at V and 0 bases at J, with 9 bases between. Germline values: CDR1 SNHLY, CDR2 FYNNEI. CDR3 size: 14 residues. The CDR3 DNA is TGTGCCAGCAGGGGACTGATCTCTGGAAACACCATATATTTT. Amino acid sequence: CASRGLISGNTIYF.